This T cell receptor (beta chain) was recorded in a study of cytomegalovirus exposure and HLA in healthy donors. A multiplex PCR was run with 60 Vbeta primers and 13 Jbeta primers. Produced via immunoSEQ multiplex PCR; TCRdb's table is partial and in-frame only. The sample has 200,000 to 250,000 clones; roughly 80% are singletons. The CDR3 spans 13 residues. Germline V gene sequence: CDR1 MDHEN, CDR2 SYDVKM. V gave up 7 bases and J gave up 7 bases, with 14 bases separating them. Worth noting for this clone: The antigen is undetermined.

The study's findings and limits: Analysis was performed later, and it showed HLA-associated TCR beta chains to be more clonally expanded than equally common others. Being indistinguishable, some V segments were excluded, TRBV6-2 and TRBV6-3 among them. Reports credit the classifier with highly specific, highly sensitive diagnosis of cytomegalovirus status.

The sequence derives from a woman in her forties in good health and CMV-seronegative. The source material was PBMCs. V and J are TRBV28 and TRBJ2-1; D perhaps matches TRBD2 (6 bases). CDR3 loop: CASTTPEGNEQFF. The CDR3 DNA reads TGTGCCAGCACTACCCCGGAGGGGAATGAGCAGTTCTTC.